This T cell receptor beta chain was profiled in a study of technical replicates of blood from a handful of donors. Trimming left V 3 bases short and J 1 base short, with 9 bases between. CDR3 length: 14 amino acids. Per germline, CDR1 MNHEY and CDR2 SMNVEV (reference sequence). TCRdb keeps only in-frame clones here, not all; method: immunoSEQ multiplex PCR. The data show over 65,000 clones, around 94% seen once. The sequence was obtained from a human donor in good health. The sample consisted of T cells isolated from PBMCs. V gene TRBV27 combines with J gene TRBJ2-5, with a tentative D call TRBD1 (6 bases). The CDR3 region has the DNA TGTGCCAGCAGTTTCCTGACAGGCCAAGAGACCCAGTACTTC. This sequence encodes CASSFLTGQETQYF.